The rows below give T cell receptor beta chains drawn from one sample of a study of T-cell memory formation after mild COVID-19. Via MiXCR, TCRdb re-called the 5' RACE reads, giving one row per CDR3 protein. The sample contains hundreds of thousands of distinct CDR3 sequences, approximately 20% of which appear only once. The sample was PBMCs or a T cell subset sorted from them (not recorded which). The receptors stem from an adult woman who had mild COVID-19 (a few samples of this study predate the infection). Cell type and time point are not known. The CDR3 runs from the conserved cysteine through the conserved F or W. D genes are given only for firm matches. Size is stated for part of the rows, as once, few or many counts, or as a class when the clone is expanded.

CDR3nt: TGCAGCGTTGGTCAGGACAGGGCTGGTTATTTT; CDR3aa: CSVGQDRAGYF; d_gene: TRBD1; v_gene: TRBV29-1; abundance: .; j_gene: TRBJ2-3
CDR3nt: TGCAGTGCTAGAGAAGGACTAGCGGGAGGCCTAGCCAAAAACATTCAGTACTTC; CDR3aa: CSAREGLAGGLAKNIQYF; d_gene: TRBD2; v_gene: TRBV20-1; abundance: .; j_gene: TRBJ2-4
CDR3nt: TGTGCCAGCAGTGAATTACCGGACAATTCTTATAGCAATCAGCCCCAGCATTTT; CDR3aa: CASSELPDNSYSNQPQHF; d_gene: .; v_gene: TRBV6-1; abundance: .; j_gene: TRBJ1-5
CDR3nt: TGCGCCAGCAGCCTTTCGGGACAGTCGACTTACGAGCAGTACTTC; CDR3aa: CASSLSGQSTYEQYF; d_gene: TRBD1; v_gene: TRBV4-1; abundance: few; j_gene: TRBJ2-7
CDR3nt: TGTGCCAGCAAAAGGGGCGGTGGTACTGAAGCTTTCTTT; CDR3aa: CASKRGGGTEAFF; d_gene: .; v_gene: TRBV12-3/TRBV12-4; abundance: .; j_gene: TRBJ1-1
CDR3nt: TGTGCCAGCAGCTTAGGGAGAGGTGGCTTTACAAATGAGCAGTTCTTC; CDR3aa: CASSLGRGGFTNEQFF; d_gene: .; v_gene: TRBV7-9; abundance: few; j_gene: TRBJ2-1
CDR3nt: TGCAGCGCTGGGACAGGGAACACTGAAGCTTTCTTT; CDR3aa: CSAGTGNTEAFF; d_gene: TRBD1; v_gene: TRBV29-1; abundance: .; j_gene: TRBJ1-1
CDR3nt: TGTGCCAGCACCCCGGGGAACAATGAGCAGTTCTTC; CDR3aa: CASTPGNNEQFF; d_gene: .; v_gene: TRBV12-3/TRBV12-4; abundance: .; j_gene: TRBJ2-1
CDR3nt: TGTGCCAGCACGACAGCGAACACCGGGGAGCTGTTTTTT; CDR3aa: CASTTANTGELFF; d_gene: .; v_gene: TRBV27; abundance: .; j_gene: TRBJ2-2
CDR3nt: TGTGCCAGCAGTGAATGTGGAGGGGGGTTTAACACTGAAGCTTTCTTT; CDR3aa: CASSECGGGFNTEAFF; d_gene: .; v_gene: TRBV25-1; abundance: .; j_gene: TRBJ1-1
CDR3nt: TGTGCCAGCAGTACCCTGGGCGGGGCGGGGCAAGAGACCCAGTACTTC; CDR3aa: CASSTLGGAGQETQYF; d_gene: .; v_gene: TRBV12-3/TRBV12-4; abundance: .; j_gene: TRBJ2-5
CDR3nt: TGCGCCAGCAGTCCCATGCCGGGACAGGTGTTCCAGACCCAGTACTTC; CDR3aa: CASSPMPGQVFQTQYF; d_gene: TRBD1; v_gene: TRBV5-1; abundance: many; j_gene: TRBJ2-5
CDR3nt: TGTGCCAGCTCCCGGACAGGTACCAATGAAAAACTGTTTTTT; CDR3aa: CASSRTGTNEKLFF; d_gene: .; v_gene: TRBV21-1; abundance: .; j_gene: TRBJ1-4
CDR3nt: TGTGCCAGCAGCCGAGACATCCGAGCGGGAGATACGCAGTATTTT; CDR3aa: CASSRDIRAGDTQYF; d_gene: .; v_gene: TRBV4-2; abundance: few; j_gene: TRBJ2-3
CDR3nt: TGCAGCGTTGATGCGACAGGGGACAGGGCTAACTATGGCTACACCTTC; CDR3aa: CSVDATGDRANYGYTF; d_gene: TRBD1; v_gene: TRBV29-1; abundance: .; j_gene: TRBJ1-2
CDR3nt: TGCAGTGCTAGACAGGGCAATCAGCCCCAGCATTTT; CDR3aa: CSARQGNQPQHF; d_gene: .; v_gene: TRBV20-1; abundance: many; j_gene: TRBJ1-5
CDR3nt: TGCAGTGCTAGGTCCGGGACAGCGAACACCGGGGAGCTGTTTTTT; CDR3aa: CSARSGTANTGELFF; d_gene: TRBD1; v_gene: TRBV20-1; abundance: .; j_gene: TRBJ2-2